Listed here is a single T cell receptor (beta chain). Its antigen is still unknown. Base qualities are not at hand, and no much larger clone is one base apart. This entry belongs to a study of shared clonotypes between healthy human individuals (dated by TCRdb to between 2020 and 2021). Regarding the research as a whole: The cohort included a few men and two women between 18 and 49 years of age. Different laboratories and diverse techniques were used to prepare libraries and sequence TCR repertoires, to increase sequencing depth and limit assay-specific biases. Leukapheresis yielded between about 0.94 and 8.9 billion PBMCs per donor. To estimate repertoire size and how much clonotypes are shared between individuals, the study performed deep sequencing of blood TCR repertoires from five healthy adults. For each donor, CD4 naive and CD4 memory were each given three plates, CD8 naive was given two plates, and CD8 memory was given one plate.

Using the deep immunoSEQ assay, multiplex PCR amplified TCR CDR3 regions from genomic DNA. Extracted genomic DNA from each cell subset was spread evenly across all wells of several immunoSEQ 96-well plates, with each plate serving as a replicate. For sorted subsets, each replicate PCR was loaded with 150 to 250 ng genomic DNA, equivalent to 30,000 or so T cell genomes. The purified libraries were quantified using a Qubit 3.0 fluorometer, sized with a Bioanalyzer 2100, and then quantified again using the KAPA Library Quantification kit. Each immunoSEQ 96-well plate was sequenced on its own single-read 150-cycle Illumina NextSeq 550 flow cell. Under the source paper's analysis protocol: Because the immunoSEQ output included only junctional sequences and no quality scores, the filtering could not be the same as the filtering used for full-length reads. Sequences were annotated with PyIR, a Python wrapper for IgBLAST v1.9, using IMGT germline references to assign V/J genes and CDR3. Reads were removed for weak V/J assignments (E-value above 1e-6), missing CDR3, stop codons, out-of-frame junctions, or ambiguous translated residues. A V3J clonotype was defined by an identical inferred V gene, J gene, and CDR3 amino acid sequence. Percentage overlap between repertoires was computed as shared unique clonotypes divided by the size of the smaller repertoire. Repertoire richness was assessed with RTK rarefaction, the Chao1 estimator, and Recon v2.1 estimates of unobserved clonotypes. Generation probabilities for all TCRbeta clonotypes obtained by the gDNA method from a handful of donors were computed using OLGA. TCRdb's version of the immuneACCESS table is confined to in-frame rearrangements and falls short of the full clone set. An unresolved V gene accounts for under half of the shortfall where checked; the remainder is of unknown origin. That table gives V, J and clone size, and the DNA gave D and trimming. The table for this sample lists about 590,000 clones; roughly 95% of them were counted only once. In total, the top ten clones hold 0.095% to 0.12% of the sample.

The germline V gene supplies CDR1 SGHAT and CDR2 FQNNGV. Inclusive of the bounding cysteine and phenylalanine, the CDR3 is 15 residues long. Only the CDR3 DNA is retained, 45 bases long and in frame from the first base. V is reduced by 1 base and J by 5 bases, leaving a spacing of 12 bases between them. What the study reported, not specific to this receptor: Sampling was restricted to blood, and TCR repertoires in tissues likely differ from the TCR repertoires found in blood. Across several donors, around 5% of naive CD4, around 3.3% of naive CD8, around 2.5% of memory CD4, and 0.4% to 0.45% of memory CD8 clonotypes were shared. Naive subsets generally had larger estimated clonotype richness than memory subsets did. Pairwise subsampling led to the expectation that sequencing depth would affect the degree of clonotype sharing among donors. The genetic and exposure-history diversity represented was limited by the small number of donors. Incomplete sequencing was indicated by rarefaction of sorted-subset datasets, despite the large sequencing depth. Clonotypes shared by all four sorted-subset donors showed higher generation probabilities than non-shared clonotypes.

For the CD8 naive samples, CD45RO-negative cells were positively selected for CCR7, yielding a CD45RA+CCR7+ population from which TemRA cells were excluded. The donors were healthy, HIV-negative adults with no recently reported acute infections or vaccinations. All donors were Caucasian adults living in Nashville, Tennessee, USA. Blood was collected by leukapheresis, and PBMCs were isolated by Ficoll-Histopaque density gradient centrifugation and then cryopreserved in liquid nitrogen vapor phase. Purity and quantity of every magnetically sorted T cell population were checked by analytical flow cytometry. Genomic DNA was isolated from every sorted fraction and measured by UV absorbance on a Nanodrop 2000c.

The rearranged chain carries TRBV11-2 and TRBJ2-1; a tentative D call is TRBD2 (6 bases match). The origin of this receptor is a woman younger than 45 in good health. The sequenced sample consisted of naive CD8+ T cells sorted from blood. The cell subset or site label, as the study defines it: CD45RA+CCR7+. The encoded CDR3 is CASSLVVAENNEQFF. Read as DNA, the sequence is TGTGCCAGCAGCTTAGTGGTAGCGGAAAACAATGAGCAGTTCTTC. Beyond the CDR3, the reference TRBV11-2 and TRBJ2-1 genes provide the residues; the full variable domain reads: EAGVAQSPRYKIIEKRQSVAFWCNPISGHATLYWYQQILGQGPKLLIQFQNNGVVDDSQLPKDRFSAERLKGVDSTLKIQPAKLEDSAVYLCASSLVVAENNEQFFGPGTRLTVL.